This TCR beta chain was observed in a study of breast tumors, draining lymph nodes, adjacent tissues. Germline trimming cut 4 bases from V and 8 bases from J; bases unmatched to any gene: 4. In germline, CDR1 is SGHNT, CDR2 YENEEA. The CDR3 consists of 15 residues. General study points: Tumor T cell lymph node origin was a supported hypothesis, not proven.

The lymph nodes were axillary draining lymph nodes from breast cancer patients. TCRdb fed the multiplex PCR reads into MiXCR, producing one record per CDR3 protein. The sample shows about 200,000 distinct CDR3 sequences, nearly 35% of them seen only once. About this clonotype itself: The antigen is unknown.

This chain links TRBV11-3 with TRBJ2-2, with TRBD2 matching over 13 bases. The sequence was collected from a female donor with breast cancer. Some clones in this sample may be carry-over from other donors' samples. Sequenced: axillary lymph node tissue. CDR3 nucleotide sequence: TGTGCCAGCAGCTCCGGACTAGCGGGAGAGGGGGAGCTGTTTTTT. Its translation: CASSSGLAGEGELFF.